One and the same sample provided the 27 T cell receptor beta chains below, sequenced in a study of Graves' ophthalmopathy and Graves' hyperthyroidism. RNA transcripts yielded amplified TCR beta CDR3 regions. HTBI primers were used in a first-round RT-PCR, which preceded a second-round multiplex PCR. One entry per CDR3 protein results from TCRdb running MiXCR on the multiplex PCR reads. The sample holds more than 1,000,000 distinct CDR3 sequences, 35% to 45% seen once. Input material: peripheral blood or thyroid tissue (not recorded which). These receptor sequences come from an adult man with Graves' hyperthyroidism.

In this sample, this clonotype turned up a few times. The DNA for the CDR3 is TGCAGTGCTTCAAATAATGAAAAACTGTTTTTT. It encodes CSASNNEKLFF. The chain joins TRBV20-1 to TRBJ1-4; D gene unclear. V was shortened by 5 bases and J by 4 bases, with 5 bases between the two germline ends. Germline V lookup: CDR1 DFQATT, CDR2 SNEGSKA (reference sequence). There are 11 residues in the CDR3.

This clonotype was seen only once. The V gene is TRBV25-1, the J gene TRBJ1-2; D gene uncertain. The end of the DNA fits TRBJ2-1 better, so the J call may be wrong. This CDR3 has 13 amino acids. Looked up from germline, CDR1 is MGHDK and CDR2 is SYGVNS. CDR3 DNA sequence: TGTGCCAGCAGTGACCTCGGGCCCAATGAGCAGTTCTTC. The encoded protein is CASSDLGPNEQFF.

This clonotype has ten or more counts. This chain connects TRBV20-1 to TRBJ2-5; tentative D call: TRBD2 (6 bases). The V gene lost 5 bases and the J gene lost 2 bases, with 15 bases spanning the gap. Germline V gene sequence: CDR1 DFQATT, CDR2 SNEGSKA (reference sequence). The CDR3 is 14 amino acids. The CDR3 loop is CSAGGAARQETQYF. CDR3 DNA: TGCAGTGCTGGAGGGGCGGCCCGACAAGAGACCCAGTACTTC.

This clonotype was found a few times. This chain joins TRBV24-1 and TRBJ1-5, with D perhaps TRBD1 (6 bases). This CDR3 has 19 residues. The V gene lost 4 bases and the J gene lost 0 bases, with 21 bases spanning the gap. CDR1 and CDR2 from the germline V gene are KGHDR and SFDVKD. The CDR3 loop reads CATSDPTPGHGHSNQPQHF. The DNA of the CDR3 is TGTGCCACCAGTGACCCGACTCCGGGACATGGGCATAGCAATCAGCCCCAGCATTTT.

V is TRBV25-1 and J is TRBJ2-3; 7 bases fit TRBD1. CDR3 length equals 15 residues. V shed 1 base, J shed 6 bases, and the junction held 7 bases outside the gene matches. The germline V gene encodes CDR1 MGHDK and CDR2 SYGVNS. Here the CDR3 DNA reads TGTGCCAGCAGTGAATTCACAGGGGTTGGCGATACGCAGTATTTT. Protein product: CASSEFTGVGDTQYF.

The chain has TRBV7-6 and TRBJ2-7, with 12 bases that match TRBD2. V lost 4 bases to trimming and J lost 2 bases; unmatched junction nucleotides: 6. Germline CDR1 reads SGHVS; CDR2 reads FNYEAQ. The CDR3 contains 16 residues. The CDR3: CASSSKLAGGAYEQYF. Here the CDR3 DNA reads TGTGCCAGCAGCTCAAAACTAGCGGGAGGCGCCTACGAGCAGTACTTC.

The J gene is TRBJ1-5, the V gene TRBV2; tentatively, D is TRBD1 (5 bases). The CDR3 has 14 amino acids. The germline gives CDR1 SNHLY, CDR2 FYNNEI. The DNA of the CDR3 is TGTGCTAGAGGTGGGGGAGCTAGCAATCAGCCCCAGCATTTT. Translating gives CARGGGASNQPQHF.

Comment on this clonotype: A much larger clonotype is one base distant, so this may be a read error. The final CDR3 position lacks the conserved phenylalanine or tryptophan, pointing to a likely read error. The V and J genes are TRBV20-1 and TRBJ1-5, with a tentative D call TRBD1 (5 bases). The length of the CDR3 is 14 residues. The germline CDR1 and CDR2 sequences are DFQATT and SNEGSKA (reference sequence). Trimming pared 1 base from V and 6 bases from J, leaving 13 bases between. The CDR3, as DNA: TGCAGTGCTAGAGGAGCCGGGGGAGGTCAGCCCCAGCATCTT. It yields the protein CSARGAGGGQPQHL.

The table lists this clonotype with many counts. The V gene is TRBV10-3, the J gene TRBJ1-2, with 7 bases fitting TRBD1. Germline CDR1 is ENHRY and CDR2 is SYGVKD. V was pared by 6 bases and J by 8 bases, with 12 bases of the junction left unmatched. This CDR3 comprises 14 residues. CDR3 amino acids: CAISLDRSTGGYTF. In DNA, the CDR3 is TGTGCCATCAGCTTGGACAGGAGCACGGGCGGCTACACCTTC.

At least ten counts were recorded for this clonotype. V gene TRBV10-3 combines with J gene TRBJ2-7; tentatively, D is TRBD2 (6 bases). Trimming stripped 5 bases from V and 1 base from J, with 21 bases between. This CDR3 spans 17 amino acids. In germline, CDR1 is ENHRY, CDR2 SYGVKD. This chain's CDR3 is CAISSPISGYPSYEQYF. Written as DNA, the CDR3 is TGTGCCATCAGTTCACCAATTAGCGGATACCCATCCTACGAGCAGTACTTC.

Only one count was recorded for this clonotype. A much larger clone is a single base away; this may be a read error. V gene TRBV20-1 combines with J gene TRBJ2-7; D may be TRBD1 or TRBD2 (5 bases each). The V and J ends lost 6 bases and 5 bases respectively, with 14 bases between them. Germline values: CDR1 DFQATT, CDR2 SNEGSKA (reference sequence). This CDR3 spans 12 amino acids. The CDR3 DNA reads TGCAGTGCACCTCCAAGGGGAGACGAGCAGTACTTC. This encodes CSAPPRGDEQYF.

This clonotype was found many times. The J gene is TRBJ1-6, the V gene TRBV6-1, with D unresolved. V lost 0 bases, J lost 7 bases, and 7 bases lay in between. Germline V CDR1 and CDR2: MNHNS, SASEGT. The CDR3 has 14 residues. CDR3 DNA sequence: TGTGCCAGCAGTGAAGCGCCTCAGAATTCACCCCTCCACTTT. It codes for CASSEAPQNSPLHF.

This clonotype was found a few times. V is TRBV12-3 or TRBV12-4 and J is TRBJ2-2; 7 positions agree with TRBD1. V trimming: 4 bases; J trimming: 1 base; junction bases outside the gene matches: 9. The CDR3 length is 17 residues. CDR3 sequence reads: CASSSPITGENTGELFF. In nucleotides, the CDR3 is TGTGCCAGCAGTTCCCCAATCACAGGGGAGAACACCGGGGAGCTGTTTTTT.

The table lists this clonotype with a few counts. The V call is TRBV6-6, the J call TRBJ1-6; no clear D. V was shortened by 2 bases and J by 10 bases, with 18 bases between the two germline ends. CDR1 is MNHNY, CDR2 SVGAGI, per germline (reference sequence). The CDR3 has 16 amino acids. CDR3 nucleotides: TGTGCCAGCAGTTACAGAACCGATCCGAGCGGCTCACCCCTCCACTTT. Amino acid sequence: CASSYRTDPSGSPLHF.

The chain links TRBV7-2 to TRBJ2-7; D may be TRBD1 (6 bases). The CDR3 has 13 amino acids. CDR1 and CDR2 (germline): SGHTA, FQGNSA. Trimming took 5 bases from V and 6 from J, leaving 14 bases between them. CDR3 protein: CASSPGQKGEQYF. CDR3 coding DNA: TGTGCCAGCAGCCCCGGACAGAAAGGCGAGCAGTACTTC.

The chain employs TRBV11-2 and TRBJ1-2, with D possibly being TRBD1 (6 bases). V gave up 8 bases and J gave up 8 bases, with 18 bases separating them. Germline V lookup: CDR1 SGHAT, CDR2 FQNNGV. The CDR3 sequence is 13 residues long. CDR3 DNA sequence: TGTGCCAGCCGCAACGCAGGGGCCAAAGGCTACACCTTC. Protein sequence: CASRNAGAKGYTF.

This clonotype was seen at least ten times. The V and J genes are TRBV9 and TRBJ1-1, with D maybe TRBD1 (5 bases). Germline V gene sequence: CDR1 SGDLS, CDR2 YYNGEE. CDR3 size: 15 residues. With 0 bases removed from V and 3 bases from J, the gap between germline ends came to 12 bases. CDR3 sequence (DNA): TGTGCCAGCAGCGTAGCTTCCGGGGACTACACTGAAGCTTTCTTT. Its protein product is CASSVASGDYTEAFF. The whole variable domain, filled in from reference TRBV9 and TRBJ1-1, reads DSGVTQTPKHLITATGQRVTLRCSPRSGDLSVYWYQQSLDQGLQFLIQYYNGEERAKGNILERFSAQQFPDLHSELNLSSLELGDSALYFCASSVASGDYTEAFFGQGTRLTVV.

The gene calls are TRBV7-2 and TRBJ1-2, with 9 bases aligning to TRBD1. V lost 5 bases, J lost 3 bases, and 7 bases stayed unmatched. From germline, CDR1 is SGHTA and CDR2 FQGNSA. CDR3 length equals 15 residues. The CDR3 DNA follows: TGTGCCAGCAGCGGCCGACAGGGGGGTGACTATGGCTACACCTTC. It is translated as CASSGRQGGDYGYTF.

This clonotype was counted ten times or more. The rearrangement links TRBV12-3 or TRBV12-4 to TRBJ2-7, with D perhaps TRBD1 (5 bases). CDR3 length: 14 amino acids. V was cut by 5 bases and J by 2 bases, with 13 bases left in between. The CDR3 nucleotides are TGTGCCAGCAGTCGGCGAGACAGCACCTACGAGCAGTACTTC. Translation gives CASSRRDSTYEQYF.

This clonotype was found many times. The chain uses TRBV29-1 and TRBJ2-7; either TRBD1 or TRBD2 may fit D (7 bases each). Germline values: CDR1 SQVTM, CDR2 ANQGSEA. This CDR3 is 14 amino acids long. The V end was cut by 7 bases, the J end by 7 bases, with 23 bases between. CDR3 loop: CSGGGGAGSGEQYF. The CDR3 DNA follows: TGCAGCGGGGGAGGGGGCGCAGGGTCTGGGGAGCAGTACTTC.

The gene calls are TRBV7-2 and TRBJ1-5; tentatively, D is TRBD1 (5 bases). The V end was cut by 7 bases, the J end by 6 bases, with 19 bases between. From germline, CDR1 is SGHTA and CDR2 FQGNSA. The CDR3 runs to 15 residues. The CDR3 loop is CASTLRGDLGQPQHF. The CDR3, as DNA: TGTGCCAGCACCCTTCGAGGGGACCTGGGTCAGCCCCAGCATTTT.

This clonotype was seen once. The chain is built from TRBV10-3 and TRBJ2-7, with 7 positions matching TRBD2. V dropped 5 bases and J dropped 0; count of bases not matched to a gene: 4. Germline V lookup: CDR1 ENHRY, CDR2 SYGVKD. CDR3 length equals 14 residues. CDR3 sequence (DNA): TGTGCCATCAGTTTTGGCGGGAGCTCCTACGAGCAGTACTTC. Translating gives CAISFGGSSYEQYF.

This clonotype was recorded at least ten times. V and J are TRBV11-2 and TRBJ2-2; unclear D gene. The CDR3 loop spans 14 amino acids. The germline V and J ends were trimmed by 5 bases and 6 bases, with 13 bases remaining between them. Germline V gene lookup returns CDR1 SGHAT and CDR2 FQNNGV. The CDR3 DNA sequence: TGTGCCAGCAGCCCCCACATTTTAGCCGGGGAGCTGTTTTTT. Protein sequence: CASSPHILAGELFF. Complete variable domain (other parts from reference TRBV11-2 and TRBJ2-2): EAGVAQSPRYKIIEKRQSVAFWCNPISGHATLYWYQQILGQGPKLLIQFQNNGVVDDSQLPKDRFSAERLKGVDSTLKIQPAKLEDSAVYLCASSPHILAGELFFGEGSRLTVL.

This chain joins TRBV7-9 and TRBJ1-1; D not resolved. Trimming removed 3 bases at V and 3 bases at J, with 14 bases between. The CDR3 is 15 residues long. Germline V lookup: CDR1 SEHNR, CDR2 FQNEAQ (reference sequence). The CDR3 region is CASSLVRGFDTEAFF. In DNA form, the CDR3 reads TGTGCCAGCAGCTTGGTCCGGGGATTTGACACTGAAGCTTTCTTT.

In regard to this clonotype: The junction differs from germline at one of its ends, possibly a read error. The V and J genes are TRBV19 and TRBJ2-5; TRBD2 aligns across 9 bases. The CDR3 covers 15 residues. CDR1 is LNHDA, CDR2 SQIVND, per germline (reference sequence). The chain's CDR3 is CSASRFSGRTETQYF. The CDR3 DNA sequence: TGCAGTGCTAGCCGCTTTAGCGGGAGAACGGAGACCCAGTACTTC.

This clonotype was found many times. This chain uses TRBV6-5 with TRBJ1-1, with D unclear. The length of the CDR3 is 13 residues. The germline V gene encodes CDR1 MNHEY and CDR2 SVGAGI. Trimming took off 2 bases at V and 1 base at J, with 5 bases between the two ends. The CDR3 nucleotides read TGTGCCAGCAGTTACGCCAGGAACACTGAAGCTTTCTTT. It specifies CASSYARNTEAFF.

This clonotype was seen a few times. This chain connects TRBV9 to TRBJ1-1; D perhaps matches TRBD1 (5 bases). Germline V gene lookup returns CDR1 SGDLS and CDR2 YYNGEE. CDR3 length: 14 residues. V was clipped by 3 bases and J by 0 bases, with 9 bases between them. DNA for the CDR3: TGTGCCAGCAGCGCGGGACTCATGAACACTGAAGCTTTCTTT. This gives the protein CASSAGLMNTEAFF.